The source of this T cell receptor (beta chain) is a study of vaccination and CD4 T cells after COVID-19. Background on the study: The authors sampled a few convalescent patients on day 14 and on days 161 to 241 post-vaccination. Overlapping spike peptides of SARS-CoV-2, HCoV-NL63, HCoV-OC43 and HCoV-229E were used, and cells were stimulated with them. Controls used CEFX viral epitopes (positive), HIV-1 Nef peptides (negative), or no peptide. Study results and limitations: Reactive clone data from convalescent patients indicated a median of about 86% appearing only post-vaccination.

Described time point: late sampling 161 to 241 days after vaccination in three convalescent patients. Treatment indicated: roughly ten-day PBMC culture with coronavirus spike peptide pools or control peptides (ViraFEST assay). An Oncomine TCR Beta short-read assay was used to sequence the DNA from cultured CD4+ T cells. TCRdb re-called the PCR reads through MiXCR, storing one row per CDR3 protein. The sample contains 20,000 to 25,000 distinct CDR3 sequences, 46% of which appear only once. The length of the CDR3 is 14 residues. Germline lookup yields CDR1 MDHEN and CDR2 SYDVKM. Trimming left V 7 bases short and J 0 bases short, with 12 bases between. Comments on this clonotype: Its antigen is not known.

The sequenced sample was CD4+ T cells from blood, cultured in vitro, obtained about 7 months after SARS-CoV-2 vaccination. The rearrangement uses TRBV28 and TRBJ1-2, with TRBD1 as a possible D gene (5 bases). This TCR was recovered from a human donor who had recovered from COVID-19. The CDR3 sequence: CASNRGRSNYGYTF. The CDR3 bases are TGTGCCAGCAATAGGGGCAGGTCTAACTATGGCTACACCTTC.